This T cell receptor beta chain was obtained from a study of blood T cell repertoires in COVID-19. Method: immunoSEQ multiplex PCR; TCRdb's copy keeps in-frame clones and lacks some. There are 150,000 to 200,000 clones in the sample; about 86% occur only once, and around an eighth lies in the top ten. The source is a woman in her seventies with COVID-19, enrolled during active disease. Source material: peripheral blood.

CDR3 in DNA: TGTGCCAGCAGCTCCTGGGACAGGGCCCTTGAAGCTTTCTTT. This encodes CASSSWDRALEAFF. The chain employs TRBV11-2 and TRBJ1-1; 9 bases align to TRBD1. Germline assignment: CDR1 SGHAT and CDR2 FQNNGV. The J segment lost 7 bases and the V segment lost 4 bases, leaving 7 bases of the junction unmatched. The CDR3 has 14 amino acids.